The present entry profiles one T cell receptor beta chain with its context. Its antigen is unknown. Base quality data are lacking; no much larger clone is found one base away. This entry comes from a study of T cells in Graves' hyperthyroidism and ophthalmopathy (dated by TCRdb to about 2019). Regarding the research as a whole: Peripheral blood was sampled at the time of initial diagnosis, prior to any treatment. To identify TCR V-J signatures that set the groups apart, the researchers used a discovery cohort of 90 to 100 patients, made up of under 45 with Graves' ophthalmopathy and some 55 with stable Graves' hyperthyroidism. Prospective prediction of ophthalmopathy was tested in an independent validation cohort of fewer than 20 hyperthyroidism patients and 17 patients who later progressed to ophthalmopathy. The 95 to 100 discovery patients were randomly split 7:3 into training and test sets. In addition, the study compared T-cell repertoires in thyroid tissue and in blood from about six Graves' hyperthyroidism patients. After sampling, hyperthyroidism patients received methimazole starting at 30 mg daily, and ophthalmopathy patients received high-dose intravenous methylprednisolone. According to the paper, TCR Vbeta CDR3 sequencing was carried out on 135 peripheral blood samples, which came from approximately 43 ophthalmopathy, approximately 72 hyperthyroidism and some 17 progressor patients. Results the study describes overall, beyond this receptor: During validation, the model predicted progression to ophthalmopathy a median of around 6 months ahead of onset, with approximately 70% sensitivity and roughly 72% specificity. Most expanded thyroid clonotypes (frequency above 0.001) were also found in blood, which suggests that blood repertoires may mirror thyroid immune responses. Sample size was not statistically predetermined, and investigators were not blinded to group allocation. A 13 V-J signature model separated ophthalmopathy from stable hyperthyroidism, with around 91% sensitivity and about 81% specificity in cross-validation and 80%/75% in testing.

In the ophthalmopathy patients, disease was moderately to severely active, with a Clinical Activity Score of 3 or more, a NOSPECS grade of 4 or more, and a duration of less than 3 months. Exclusion was applied to patients with uncontrolled infections, other autoimmune diseases, pregnancy or lactation. Diagnoses were established on the basis of clinical symptoms, serum thyroxine and TRAb, thyroid ultrasound, and orbital computed tomography. PBMCs were separated from 8 to 10 ml of fresh peripheral blood using Ficoll-Paque density gradient centrifugation. Trizol reagent was used to extract total RNA, and RNA quality was then checked on an Agilent 2100 Bioanalyzer. Amplification of TCR beta CDR3 regions was carried out from RNA transcripts. The first round of RT-PCR for the TCR CDR3 was performed with the HTBI primer set and the Qiagen OneStep RT-PCR kit. The libraries were constructed in a second round of multiplex PCR and then size-selected and purified. Sequencing of the libraries was done on an Illumina HiSeq2000 using paired-end 100 bp reads. The source study handled its data this way. SOAPnuke was used to process the raw data, with reads discarded if the reads contained adapters or uncalled bases, had a mean Phred below 15, or lacked an exact constant-primer or identifier match. COPE v1.2.5 was used to merge high-quality paired reads, and clonotypes were defined as unique nucleotide sequences. MiTCR v1.1 was used to align the clonotypes against IMGT TRBV, TRBD and TRBJ reference segments. The analysis included only V-J combinations with a frequency above 0.0001, which together covered 99.2% of the repertoires. A TCS score was defined as the ratio between F50 (clonal expansion) and ExV (chaos), using BLOSUM62-based TCRdist between CDR3 peptides within each V-J. Welch's t-statistics and random forest reduced fewer than 600 V-J features to 13, which were used in a naive Bayes classifier (R e1071). The public reads were quality trimmed at Q25 with fastp and then assembled into clones with MiXCR by TCRdb, keeping productive beta chains. Rows matching on CDR3 protein sequence are summarized as one entry with the most common DNA and genes. TCRdb, rather than the study authors, made the V and J calls. This sample is represented by more than 450,000 distinct CDR3 sequences; 15% to 20% of them were singletons. Of the sample, about 50% is held by the ten largest clones.

From its cysteine to its phenylalanine, the CDR3 spans 13 amino acids. Only the CDR3 part of the read is kept: 39 bases, read in frame from the first base. The trim is 5 bases for V and 3 bases for J, with a gap of 11 bases between the germline ends. The germline V gene gives CDR1 as SGHRS and CDR2 as YFSETQ. This chain joins TRBV5-1 to TRBJ1-2; perhaps TRBD1 is the D gene, with 6 bases matching. Sequenced material: blood. The sequence derives from a man aged 35 to 55 with Graves' ophthalmopathy. The nucleotide sequence is TGCGCCAGCAGAACGGGGGCTGACTATGGCTACACCTTC. Its coded protein is CASRTGADYGYTF. Outside the CDR3, residues come from the reference TRBV5-1 and TRBJ1-2 proteins, so the full variable domain is: KAGVTQTPRYLIKTRGQQVTLSCSPISGHRSVSWYQQTPGQGLQFLFEYFSETQRNKGNFPGRFSGRQFSNSRSEMNVSTLELGDSALYLCASRTGADYGYTFGSGTRLTVV.